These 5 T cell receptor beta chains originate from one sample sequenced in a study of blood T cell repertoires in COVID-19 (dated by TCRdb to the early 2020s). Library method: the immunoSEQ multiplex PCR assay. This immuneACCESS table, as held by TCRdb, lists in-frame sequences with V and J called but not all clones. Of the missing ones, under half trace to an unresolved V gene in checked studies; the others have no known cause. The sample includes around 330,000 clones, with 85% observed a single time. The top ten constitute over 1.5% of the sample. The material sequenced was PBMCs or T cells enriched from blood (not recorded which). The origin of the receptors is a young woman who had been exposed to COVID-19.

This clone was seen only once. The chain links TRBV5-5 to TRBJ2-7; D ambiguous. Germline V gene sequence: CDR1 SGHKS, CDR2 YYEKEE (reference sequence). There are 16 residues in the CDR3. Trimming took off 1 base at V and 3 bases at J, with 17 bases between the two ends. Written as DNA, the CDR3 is TGTGCCAGCAGCTTGCCTCCCTCAGTGTCGCACTACGAGCAGTACTTC. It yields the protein CASSLPPSVSHYEQYF.

CDR3 DNA sequence: TGTGCCAGCAGCCTTAGGAGGGGTCAGTGGGCCACTGAAGCTTTCTTT. This codes for CASSLRRGQWATEAFF. The rearrangement uses TRBV14 and TRBJ1-1; D is perhaps TRBD1 (5 bases). Germline CDR1 is SGHDN and CDR2 is FVKESK. This CDR3 is 16 amino acids long. Between the trimmed V and J ends, which lost 4 bases and 4 bases, there was a span of 19 bases.

The CDR3 bases are TGTGCCTGGAGTCAACAGGGAGCTAATGAAAAACTGTTTTTT. This sequence encodes CAWSQQGANEKLFF. The rearrangement links TRBV30 to TRBJ1-4, with D perhaps TRBD1 (6 bases). CDR1 GTSNPN and CDR2 SVGIG come from the germline V gene (reference sequence). The CDR3 contains 14 residues. With 2 bases removed from V and 3 bases from J, the gap between germline ends came to 10 bases.

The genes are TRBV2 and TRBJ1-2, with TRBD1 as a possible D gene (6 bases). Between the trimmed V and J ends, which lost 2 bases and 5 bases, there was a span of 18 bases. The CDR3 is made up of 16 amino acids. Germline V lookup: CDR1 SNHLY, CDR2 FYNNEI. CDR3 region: CASSEPGGSELYGYTF. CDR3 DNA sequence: TGTGCCAGCAGTGAACCTGGGGGCAGCGAGCTATATGGCTACACCTTC.

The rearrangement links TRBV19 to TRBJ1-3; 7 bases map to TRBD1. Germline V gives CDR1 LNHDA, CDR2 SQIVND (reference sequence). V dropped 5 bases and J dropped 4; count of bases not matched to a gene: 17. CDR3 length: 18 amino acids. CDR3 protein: CASSATSWQGVGGNTIYF. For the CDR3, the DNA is TGTGCCAGTAGTGCGACGTCGTGGCAGGGGGTAGGAGGAAACACCATATATTTT.